This passage covers 5 T cell receptor beta chains from one sample sequenced in a study of T cells in women clearing cervical HPV infection. Some clones are missing from TCRdb's copy, which holds only in-frame ones; the method was immunoSEQ multiplex PCR. In total, the table holds about 32,000 clones. The sample taken for sequencing was blood buffy coat. Receptor source: a woman aged 18 to 69 with a cervical HPV16 infection that either progressed to CIN3+ or cleared (not recorded which).

Details on this clone: The read is 3 residues too short to cover the CDR3 end, so that end is filled in from the germline J gene. V usage is TRBV2 and J usage is TRBJ1-2; tentative D call: TRBD1 (6 bases). CDR3 length equals 13 residues. Germline V gene lookup returns CDR1 SNHLY and CDR2 FYNNEI. The CDR3 is CASSRGPTLDYTF. The sequenced part of the CDR3 DNA is TGTGCCAGCAGCAGGGGACCAACCCTCGAC.

The covered CDR3 bases are TGTGCCAGCAGTGAAGCGGGCGTACAGGGGAGGACCGGGGAG. This codes for CASSEAGVQGRTGE. The full-length CDR3 reads as CASSEAGVQGRTGELFF. The chain is built from TRBV6-1 and TRBJ2-2, with D perhaps TRBD1 (7 bases). The CDR3 is cut off 3 residues early in the read; its end comes from the germline J gene. Per the germline V gene, CDR1 is MNHNS and CDR2 is SASEGT. Trimming removed 0 bases from V and 5 bases from J, with 16 bases in between. The CDR3 contains 17 residues.

As concerns this clone: The read stops 3 residues short of the end of the CDR3; the missing end is completed from the germline J gene. V gene TRBV5-8 combines with J gene TRBJ2-7; TRBD2 might be the D (6 bases). CDR1 is SGHTS and CDR2 is YDEGEE in the germline V gene. The V gene lost 5 bases and the J gene lost 4 bases, with 10 bases spanning the gap. CDR3 length: 12 residues. The covered CDR3 bases are TGTGCCAGCAGGGGGGGATCATACGAG. Protein: CASRGGSYE. The complete CDR3 reads CASRGGSYEQYF.

Notes on this clone: The read ends 3 residues before the CDR3 terminus; that terminus is restored from the germline J gene. The chain couples TRBV7-2 to TRBJ1-2; D perhaps matches TRBD1 (5 bases). V was pared by 5 bases and J by 5 bases, with 12 bases between. The V gene's germline CDR1 is SGHTA and CDR2 FQGNSA. This CDR3 is 13 amino acids long. The sequenced CDR3 bases are TGTGCCAGCAGCCCTACGGGGGGATATGGC. This codes for CASSPTGGYG. From start to end, the CDR3 is CASSPTGGYGYTF.

Concerning this clone itself: The read ends 3 residues early relative to the CDR3; the germline J gene fills the gap. The V gene is TRBV9, the J gene TRBJ2-7; the match to TRBD1 covers 10 bases. Germline V gives CDR1 SGDLS, CDR2 YYNGEE. This CDR3 contains 15 residues. V shed 0 bases and J 6 bases; nucleotides not matched to a gene: 6. The CDR3 region is CASSVGDRGFSEQYF. Incomplete CDR3 DNA: TGTGCCAGCAGCGTAGGGGACAGGGGTTTTTCCGAG.